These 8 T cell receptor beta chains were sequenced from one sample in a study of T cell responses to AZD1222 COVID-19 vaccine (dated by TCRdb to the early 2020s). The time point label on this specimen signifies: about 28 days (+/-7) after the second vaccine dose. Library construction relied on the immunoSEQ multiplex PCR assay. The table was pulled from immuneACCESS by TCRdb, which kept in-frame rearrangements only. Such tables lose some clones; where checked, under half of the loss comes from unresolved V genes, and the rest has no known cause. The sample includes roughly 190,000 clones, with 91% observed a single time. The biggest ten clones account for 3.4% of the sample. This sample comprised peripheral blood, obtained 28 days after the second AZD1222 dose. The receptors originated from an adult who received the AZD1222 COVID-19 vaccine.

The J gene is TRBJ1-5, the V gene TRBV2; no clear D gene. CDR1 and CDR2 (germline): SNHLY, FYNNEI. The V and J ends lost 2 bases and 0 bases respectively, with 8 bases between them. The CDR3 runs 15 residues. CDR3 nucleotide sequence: TGTGCCAGCAGTGAATGGATACATAGCAATCAGCCCCAGCATTTT. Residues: CASSEWIHSNQPQHF.

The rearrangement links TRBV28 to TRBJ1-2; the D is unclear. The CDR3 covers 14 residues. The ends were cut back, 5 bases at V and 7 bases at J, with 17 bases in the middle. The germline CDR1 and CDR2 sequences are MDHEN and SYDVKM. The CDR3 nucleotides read TGTGCCAGCAGTGCCGGACGAGAGATATTTGGCTACACCTTC. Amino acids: CASSAGREIFGYTF.

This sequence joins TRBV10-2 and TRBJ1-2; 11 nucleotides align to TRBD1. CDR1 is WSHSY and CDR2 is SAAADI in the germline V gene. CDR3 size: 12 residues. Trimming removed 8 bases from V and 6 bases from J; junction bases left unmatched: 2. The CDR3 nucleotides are TGCGCCAGCGGGACAGGGGGTAATGGCTACACCTTC. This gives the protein CASGTGGNGYTF.

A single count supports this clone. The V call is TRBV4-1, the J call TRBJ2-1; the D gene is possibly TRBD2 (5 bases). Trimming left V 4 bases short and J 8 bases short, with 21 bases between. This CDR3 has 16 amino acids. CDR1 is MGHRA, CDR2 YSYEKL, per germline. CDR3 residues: CASSLPSSNLLDEQFF. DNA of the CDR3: TGCGCCAGCAGCCTACCCTCTAGCAACCTTCTCGATGAGCAGTTCTTC.

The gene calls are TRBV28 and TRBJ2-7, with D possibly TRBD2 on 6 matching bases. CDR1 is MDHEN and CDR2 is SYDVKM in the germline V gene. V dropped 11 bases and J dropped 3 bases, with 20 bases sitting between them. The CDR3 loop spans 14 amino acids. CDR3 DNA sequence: TGTGCCTCCCAGCCCGGAGGGGATGGCTACGAGCAGTACTTC. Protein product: CASQPGGDGYEQYF.

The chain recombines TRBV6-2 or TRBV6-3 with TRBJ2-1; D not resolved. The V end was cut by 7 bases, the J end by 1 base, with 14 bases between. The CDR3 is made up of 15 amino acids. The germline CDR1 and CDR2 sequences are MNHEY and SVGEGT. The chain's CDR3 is CASTPQYSSYNEQFF. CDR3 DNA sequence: TGTGCCAGCACCCCTCAGTACTCGTCCTACAATGAGCAGTTCTTC.

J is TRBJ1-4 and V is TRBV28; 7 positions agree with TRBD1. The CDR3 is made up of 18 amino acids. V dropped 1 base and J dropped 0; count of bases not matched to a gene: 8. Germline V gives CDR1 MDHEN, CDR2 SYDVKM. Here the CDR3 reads CASSLLRGQLATNEKLFF. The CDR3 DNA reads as TGTGCCAGCAGTTTATTGAGGGGACAGCTTGCAACTAATGAAAAACTGTTTTTT.

CDR3 sequence reads: CSVRQLGEQYF. The CDR3 DNA reads as TGCAGCGTGCGACAGTTGGGGGAGCAGTACTTC. The chain links TRBV29-1 to TRBJ2-7; tentatively, D is TRBD1 (5 bases). The CDR3 is 11 residues long. Trimming left V 6 bases short and J 7 bases short, with 13 bases between. Looked up from germline, CDR1 is SQVTM and CDR2 is ANQGSEA.